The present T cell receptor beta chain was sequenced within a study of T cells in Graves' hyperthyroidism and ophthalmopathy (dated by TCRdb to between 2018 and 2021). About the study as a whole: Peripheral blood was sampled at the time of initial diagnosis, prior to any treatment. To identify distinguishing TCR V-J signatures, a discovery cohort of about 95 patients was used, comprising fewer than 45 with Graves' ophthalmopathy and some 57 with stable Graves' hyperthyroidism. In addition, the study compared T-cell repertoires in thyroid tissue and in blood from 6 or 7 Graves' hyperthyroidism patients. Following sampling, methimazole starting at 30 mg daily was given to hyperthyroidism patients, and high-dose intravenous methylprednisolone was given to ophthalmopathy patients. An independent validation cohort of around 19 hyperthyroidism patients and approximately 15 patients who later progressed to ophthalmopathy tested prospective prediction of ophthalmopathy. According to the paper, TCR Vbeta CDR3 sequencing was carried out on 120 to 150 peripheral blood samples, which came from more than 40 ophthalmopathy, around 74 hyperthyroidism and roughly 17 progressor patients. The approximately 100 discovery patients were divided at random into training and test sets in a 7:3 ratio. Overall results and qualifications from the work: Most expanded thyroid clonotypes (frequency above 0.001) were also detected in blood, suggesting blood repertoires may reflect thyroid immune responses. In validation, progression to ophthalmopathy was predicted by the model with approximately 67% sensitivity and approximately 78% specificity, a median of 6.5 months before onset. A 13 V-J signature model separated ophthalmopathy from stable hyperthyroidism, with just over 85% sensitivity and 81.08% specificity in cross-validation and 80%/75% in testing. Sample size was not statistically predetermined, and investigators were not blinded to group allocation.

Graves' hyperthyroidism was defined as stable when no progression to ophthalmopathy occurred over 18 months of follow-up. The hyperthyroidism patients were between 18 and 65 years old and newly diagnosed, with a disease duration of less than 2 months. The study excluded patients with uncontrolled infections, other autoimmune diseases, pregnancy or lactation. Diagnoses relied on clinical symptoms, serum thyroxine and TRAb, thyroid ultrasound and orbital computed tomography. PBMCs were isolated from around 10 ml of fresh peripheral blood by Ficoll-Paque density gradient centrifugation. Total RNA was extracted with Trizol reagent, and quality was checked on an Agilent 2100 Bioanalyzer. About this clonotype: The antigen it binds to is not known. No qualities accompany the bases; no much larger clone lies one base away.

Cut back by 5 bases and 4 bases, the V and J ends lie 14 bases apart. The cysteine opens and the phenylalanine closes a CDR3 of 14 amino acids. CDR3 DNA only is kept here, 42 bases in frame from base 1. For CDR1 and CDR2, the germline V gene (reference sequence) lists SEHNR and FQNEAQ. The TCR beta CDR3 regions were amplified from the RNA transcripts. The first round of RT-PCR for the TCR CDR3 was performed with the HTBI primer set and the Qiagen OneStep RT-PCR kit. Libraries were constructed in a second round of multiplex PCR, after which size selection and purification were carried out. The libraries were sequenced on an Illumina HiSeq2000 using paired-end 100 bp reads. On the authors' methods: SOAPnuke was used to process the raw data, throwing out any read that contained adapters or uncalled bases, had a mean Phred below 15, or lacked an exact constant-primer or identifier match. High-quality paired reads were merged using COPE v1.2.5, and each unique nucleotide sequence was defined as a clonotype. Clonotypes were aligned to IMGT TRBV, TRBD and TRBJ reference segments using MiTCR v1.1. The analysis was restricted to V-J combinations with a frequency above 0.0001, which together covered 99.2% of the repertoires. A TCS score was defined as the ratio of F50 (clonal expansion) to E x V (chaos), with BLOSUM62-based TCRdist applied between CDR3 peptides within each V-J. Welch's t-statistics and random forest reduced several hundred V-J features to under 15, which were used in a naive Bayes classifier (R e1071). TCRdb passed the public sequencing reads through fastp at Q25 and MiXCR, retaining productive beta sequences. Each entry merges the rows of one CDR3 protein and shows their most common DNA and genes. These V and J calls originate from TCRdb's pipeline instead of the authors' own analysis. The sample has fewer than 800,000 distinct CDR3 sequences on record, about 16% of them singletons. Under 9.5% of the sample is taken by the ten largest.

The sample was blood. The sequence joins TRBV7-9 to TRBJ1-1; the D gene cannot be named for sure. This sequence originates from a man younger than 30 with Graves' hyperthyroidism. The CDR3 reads CASSQAPLRTEAFF. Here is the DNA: TGTGCCAGCAGCCAGGCCCCTCTTCGCACTGAAGCTTTCTTT.